This T cell receptor beta chain was observed in a study of OX40 agonist ivuxolimab in advanced cancers. Study-wide results and caveats: Certain nonresponding patients likewise had low normalized T-cell clonal expansion.

Libraries were prepared by immunoSEQ multiplex PCR; TCRdb keeps only in-frame clonotypes and omits some of them. The table has about 120,000 clones, roughly 89% seen once. Germline CDR1 is KGHSH and CDR2 is LQKENI. Trimming took off 2 bases at V and 1 base at J, with 22 bases between the two ends. This CDR3 region has 19 residues. Details on this clone: Its specificity is unknown.

The sample was CD4+ or CD8+ T cells sorted from blood, taken in a trial of the OX40 agonist ivuxolimab. This clonotype was sampled from an adult with an advanced solid tumor such as melanoma, head and neck, liver or kidney cancer. This sequence joins TRBV18 and TRBJ2-3, with D perhaps matching TRBD2 (6 bases). The CDR3 loop reads CASSPISEFFGGGTDTQYF. As DNA, the CDR3 is TGTGCCAGCTCACCAATAAGCGAATTCTTCGGGGGTGGCACAGATACGCAGTATTTT.